Below are 32 T cell receptor beta chains sequenced from a single sample in a study of neurological immune-mediated disorders (dated by TCRdb to about 2019). Library preparation used 5' RACE. Sequencing instrument: Illumina HiSeq 2500. Starting from the raw public reads, TCRdb applied fastp trimming at Q25, assembled clones with MiXCR and retained in-frame beta chains. Identical CDR3 proteins give one entry, which carries the most common genes and DNA. This sample has under 85,000 distinct CDR3 sequences in its table, and around an eighth of those were observed once. The ten largest clones capture approximately 6.8% of the sample. Sequencing was performed on PBMCs. The receptors here all came from a woman between 45 and 65 years old in good health.

This clonotype was found many times. This chain joins TRBV5-1 and TRBJ2-3; TRBD2 matches at 12 bases. Germline CDR1 SGHRS, CDR2 YFSETQ. This CDR3 is built from 19 residues. V lost 1 base and J lost 0; bases outside the gene matches: 9. Here the CDR3 reads CASSLRTPGTSGSTDTQYF. The DNA of the CDR3 is TGCGCCAGCAGCTTGAGGACACCCGGGACTAGCGGGAGCACAGATACGCAGTATTTT.

This clonotype was observed many times. The chain couples TRBV7-2 to TRBJ2-7; 10 bases fit TRBD1. The CDR3 contains 15 residues. J lost 6 bases, V lost 3 bases, and 8 bases had no gene match. Germline V gene data show CDR1 as SGHTA and CDR2 as FQGNSA. In nucleotides, the CDR3 is TGTGCCAGCAGCTTTTTGGGACAGGGGTCTTCCGAGCAGTACTTC. Protein product: CASSFLGQGSSEQYF.

This clonotype showed up many times. This rearrangement joins TRBV20-1 to TRBJ2-5, with 7 nucleotides matching TRBD2. Germline V gene sequence: CDR1 DFQATT, CDR2 SNEGSKA (reference sequence). The length of the CDR3 is 13 residues. After removal of 3 bases from V and 2 bases from J, the junction contained 3 bases not matched to a gene. The CDR3 DNA is TGCAGTGCTAGGGGACTATTGCAAGAGACCCAGTACTTC. This translates into CSARGLLQETQYF.

This clonotype was observed many times. J is TRBJ1-6 and V is TRBV2, with D perhaps matching TRBD1 (5 bases). Trimming stripped 5 bases from V and 14 bases from J, with 25 bases between. The CDR3 extends over 16 amino acids. Germline V CDR1 and CDR2: SNHLY, FYNNEI. CDR3 residues: CASSSSSAGQGIALHF. CDR3 in DNA: TGTGCCAGCAGTTCATCCTCGGCAGGGCAAGGGATCGCCCTCCACTTT.

This clonotype came up many times. The chain recombines TRBV5-4 with TRBJ2-2; 7 bases fit TRBD1. V shed 4 bases, J shed 7 bases, and the junction held 10 bases outside the gene matches. This CDR3 spans 15 amino acids. Per germline, CDR1 SGHNT and CDR2 YYREEE (reference sequence). The CDR3 region is CASSKDRVGHGELFF. For the CDR3, the DNA is TGTGCCAGCAGCAAAGACAGGGTTGGTCACGGGGAGCTGTTTTTT.

The table lists this clonotype with many counts. In DNA, the CDR3 is TGTGCCAGCAGTCCCCCGCCCGGGTTTGAAGCTTTCTTT. Amino acid sequence: CASSPPPGFEAFF. This chain connects TRBV6-5 to TRBJ1-1; D unresolved. This CDR3 has 13 residues. Germline lookup yields CDR1 MNHEY and CDR2 SVGAGI. V shed 5 bases and J shed 7 bases, with 14 bases lying between them.

In this sample, this clonotype turned up many times. The chain employs TRBV20-1 and TRBJ1-4; tentative D call: TRBD1 (5 bases). The CDR3 has 14 amino acids. Trimming stripped 4 bases from V and 0 bases from J, with 9 bases between. Per the germline V gene, CDR1 is DFQATT and CDR2 is SNEGSKA (reference sequence). This CDR3 is CSATGGPTNEKLFF. In DNA form, the CDR3 reads TGCAGTGCTACGGGGGGTCCAACTAATGAAAAACTGTTTTTT.

This clonotype has ten or more counts. This chain links TRBV7-6 with TRBJ1-3; D call uncertain. Germline assignment: CDR1 SGHVS and CDR2 FNYEAQ. V shed 5 bases and J shed 0 bases, with 11 bases lying between them. The CDR3 consists of 15 residues. Written as DNA, the CDR3 is TGTGCCAGCAGCCCCACAAGGAACTCTGGAAACACCATATATTTT. Amino acid sequence: CASSPTRNSGNTIYF.

The table lists this clonotype with many counts. CDR3 region: CASSLVPSAGTF. CDR3 in DNA: TGTGCCAGCAGCTTAGTTCCGTCTGCTGGCACCTTC. The rearrangement uses TRBV7-9 and TRBJ1-2; D is unclear. Germline CDR1 is SEHNR and CDR2 is FQNEAQ (reference sequence). The V gene lost 1 base and the J gene lost 13 bases, with 13 bases spanning the gap. The CDR3 has 12 residues.

This chain links TRBV5-1 with TRBJ2-1, with D perhaps matching TRBD1 (8 bases). CDR1 SGHRS and CDR2 YFSETQ come from the germline V gene. Trimming pared 4 bases from V and 10 bases from J, leaving 21 bases between. The CDR3 has 15 amino acids. This CDR3 reads CASSPDRGIGGEQFF. The CDR3 DNA reads TGCGCCAGCAGCCCTGACAGGGGTATCGGGGGGGAGCAGTTCTTC.

The count of this clonotype is one. A much larger clonotype is one base distant, so this may be a read error. The CDR3 region is CSAEGGGNQLQHF. The DNA of the CDR3 is TGCAGTGCTGAAGGGGGTGGCAATCAGCTCCAGCATTTT. V gene TRBV20-1 combines with J gene TRBJ1-5; D perhaps matches TRBD1 (6 bases). CDR1 and CDR2 from the germline V gene are DFQATT and SNEGSKA (reference sequence). This CDR3 is 13 amino acids long.

This clonotype was picked up many times. The chain uses TRBV5-1 and TRBJ2-3, with D possibly TRBD1 on 5 matching bases. This CDR3 has 14 amino acids. Trimming cost V 5 bases and J 0 bases, with 10 bases left between them. Per germline, CDR1 SGHRS and CDR2 YFSETQ. In nucleotides, the CDR3 is TGCGCCAGCAGGGAGACAGAAAGCACAGATACGCAGTATTTT. It translates to CASRETESTDTQYF. Full variable domain (remainder filled in from reference TRBV5-1 and TRBJ2-3): KAGVTQTPRYLIKTRGQQVTLSCSPISGHRSVSWYQQTPGQGLQFLFEYFSETQRNKGNFPGRFSGRQFSNSRSEMNVSTLELGDSALYLCASRETESTDTQYFGPGTRLTVL.

This clonotype was seen at least ten times. This chain connects TRBV7-9 to TRBJ2-7; no clear D gene. The V end was cut by 3 bases, the J end by 9 bases, with 12 bases between. CDR1 SEHNR and CDR2 FQNEAQ come from the germline V gene (reference sequence). The CDR3 extends over 12 amino acids. The CDR3: CASSLASDVQYF. The CDR3 DNA reads TGTGCCAGCAGCTTGGCCTCGGATGTGCAGTACTTC.

This clonotype was found many times. The chain carries TRBV28 and TRBJ2-3; 9 bases match TRBD1. The CDR3 extends over 17 amino acids. The germline gives CDR1 MDHEN, CDR2 SYDVKM. V gave up 4 bases and J gave up 3 bases; unmatched junction bases: 11. CDR3 nucleotide sequence: TGTGCCAGCAGTTCCCTACAGGGGGCGTTTGGGACAGATACGCAGTATTTT. Translation: CASSSLQGAFGTDTQYF.

This clonotype was counted a few times. The chain has TRBV11-2 and TRBJ1-1; TRBD1 is a possible D gene (6 bases). The CDR3 spans 19 residues. Looked up from germline, CDR1 is SGHAT and CDR2 is FQNNGV. Trimming removed 3 bases from V and 4 bases from J, with 27 bases in between. This CDR3 reads CASSFNTAGGAASSTEAFF. As DNA, the CDR3 is TGTGCCAGCAGCTTTAATACCGCCGGGGGCGCCGCATCGAGCACTGAAGCTTTCTTT.

This clonotype has ten or more counts. The CDR3 DNA follows: TGTGCCAGCAGCGTCTCTAGCGGGAGCCAAGAGACCCAGTACTTC. This translates into CASSVSSGSQETQYF. This sequence joins TRBV9 and TRBJ2-5; 10 nucleotides agree with TRBD2. Germline CDR1 reads SGDLS; CDR2 reads YYNGEE. The V segment lost 2 bases and the J segment 1 base; nucleotides outside the gene matches: 2. The CDR3 runs to 15 residues.

This clonotype was counted at least ten times. The gene calls are TRBV20-1 and TRBJ1-2, with 8 nucleotides matching TRBD1. This CDR3 has 17 amino acids. The J segment lost 1 base and the V segment lost 0 bases, leaving 10 bases of the junction unmatched. Germline lookup yields CDR1 DFQATT and CDR2 SNEGSKA (reference sequence). CDR3 bases: TGCAGTGCTAGAGATTCGGGGGACAGGTCGTATAACTATGGCTACACCTTC. This encodes CSARDSGDRSYNYGYTF.

This clonotype was seen many times. In nucleotides, the CDR3 is TGCGCCAGCAGCTTGGTCGACAGGGGCAACGAGCAGTACTTC. Residues: CASSLVDRGNEQYF. This chain joins TRBV5-1 and TRBJ2-7, with 8 bases that match TRBD1. The CDR3 consists of 14 residues. Germline-derived CDR1 and CDR2 are SGHRS and YFSETQ. The ends lost 0 bases at V and 5 bases at J; junction bases unmatched: 4.

In this sample, this clonotype turned up many times. This chain uses TRBV20-1 with TRBJ1-6; 7 bases are shared with TRBD1. The germline V gene encodes CDR1 DFQATT and CDR2 SNEGSKA (reference sequence). The V gene end was trimmed by 3 bases and the J gene end by 7 bases; junction bases not matched to a gene: 6. The CDR3 spans 14 residues. The CDR3: CSASSWDSNSPLHF. The DNA for the CDR3 is TGCAGTGCTAGTAGCTGGGACAGCAATTCACCCCTCCACTTT.

This clonotype was observed many times. V gene TRBV3-1 combines with J gene TRBJ2-7; the D is unclear. The germline CDR1 and CDR2 sequences are LGHDT and YNNKEL (reference sequence). The V and J ends lost 3 bases and 3 bases respectively, with 3 bases between them. The CDR3 is 11 residues long. CDR3 in DNA: TGTGCCAGCAGCCAGGGCTACGAGCAGTACTTC. Translated: CASSQGYEQYF.

This clonotype was found many times. The chain has TRBV5-1 and TRBJ2-1; the match to TRBD2 covers 11 bases. With 0 bases clipped from V and 7 bases from J, the junction kept 6 bases outside the gene matches. The length of the CDR3 is 16 residues. CDR1 SGHRS and CDR2 YFSETQ come from the germline V gene. Written as DNA, the CDR3 is TGCGCCAGCAGCTTGGAACCTAGCGGGGGGTGGAATGAGCAGTTCTTC. Translation: CASSLEPSGGWNEQFF. Filled out from reference TRBV5-1 and TRBJ2-1, the complete variable domain reads KAGVTQTPRYLIKTRGQQVTLSCSPISGHRSVSWYQQTPGQGLQFLFEYFSETQRNKGNFPGRFSGRQFSNSRSEMNVSTLELGDSALYLCASSLEPSGGWNEQFFGPGTRLTVL.

This clonotype was recorded many times. The rearrangement links TRBV28 to TRBJ2-2; D gene uncertain. The CDR3 contains 14 residues. Germline V gene lookup returns CDR1 MDHEN and CDR2 SYDVKM. Trimming cost V 2 bases and J 6 bases, with 10 bases left between them. The CDR3 nucleotides are TGTGCCAGCAGTTTAATGGGCTTCGCCGGGGAGCTGTTTTTT. Encoded protein: CASSLMGFAGELFF.

Ten or more counts support this clonotype. The chain is built from TRBV7-9 and TRBJ2-2; either TRBD1 or TRBD2 may supply D (5 bases each). The germline V and J ends were trimmed by 4 bases and 7 bases, with 10 bases remaining between them. This CDR3 spans 13 amino acids. Germline V gene data show CDR1 as SEHNR and CDR2 as FQNEAQ (reference sequence). The CDR3 bases are TGTGCCAGCAGCTCCGGGACCGGCGGGGAGCTGTTTTTT. It yields the protein CASSSGTGGELFF.

The V call is TRBV5-1, the J call TRBJ2-5; 8 positions match TRBD1. Germline V gene data show CDR1 as SGHRS and CDR2 as YFSETQ. The V and J ends lost 2 bases and 3 bases, in that order; junction bases with no gene match: 6. This CDR3 contains 15 residues. The CDR3 is CASSFGPTGEETQYF. CDR3 coding DNA: TGCGCCAGCAGCTTCGGACCGACAGGGGAAGAGACCCAGTACTTC.

This clonotype was detected ten times or more. The chain employs TRBV12-3 or TRBV12-4 and TRBJ1-5, with a possible D match to TRBD1 (6 bases). The CDR3 consists of 19 residues. V was shortened by 3 bases and J by 2 bases, with 23 bases between the two germline ends. The DNA for the CDR3 is TGTGCCAGCAGTTTTTCGGGGGCTGGTCGTCGGGGTGGCAATCAGCCCCAGCATTTT. Translation gives CASSFSGAGRRGGNQPQHF.

This clonotype was counted many times. The rearrangement joins TRBV5-1 to TRBJ2-3; perhaps TRBD2 as D (5 bases). Germline CDR1 reads SGHRS; CDR2 reads YFSETQ. V dropped 3 bases and J dropped 2 bases, with 25 bases sitting between them. This CDR3 is built from 19 residues. Here the CDR3 reads CASSSGSLGKSPHTDTQYF. Written as DNA, the CDR3 is TGCGCCAGCAGCTCGGGGTCCTTAGGAAAGTCCCCCCACACAGATACGCAGTATTTT.

This clonotype has ten or more counts. The CDR3, as DNA: TGTGCCAGCAGTGAATCTTCGGAGGCCCCCTTCTTC. Its protein product is CASSESSEAPFF. The V call is TRBV25-1, the J call TRBJ2-1; possible D gene TRBD2, 5 bases. V lost 1 base and J 16 bases, leaving 14 bases between the germline ends. Germline V CDR1 and CDR2: MGHDK, SYGVNS. The CDR3 loop spans 12 amino acids.

This clonotype was observed many times. V gene TRBV5-1 combines with J gene TRBJ2-1, with 10 bases identical to TRBD1. V lost 5 bases and J lost 4; bases outside the gene matches: 3. Germline CDR1 SGHRS, CDR2 YFSETQ. This CDR3 comprises 14 residues. The CDR3, as DNA: TGCGCCAGCAGAGGGACAGGGGATTACAATGAGCAGTTCTTC. Protein: CASRGTGDYNEQFF.

This clonotype was detected ten times or more. The rearrangement joins TRBV5-1 to TRBJ2-7; D is possibly TRBD2 (6 bases). The germline CDR1 and CDR2 sequences are SGHRS and YFSETQ. Trimming shortened V by 7 bases and J by 1 base, and 18 bases separated the two germline ends. The CDR3 has 15 amino acids. The CDR3 DNA sequence: TGCGCCAGCGGACCAGGGACTCAACTTTCCTACGAGCAGTACTTC. Its protein product is CASGPGTQLSYEQYF.

In this sample, this clonotype turned up many times. The gene calls are TRBV20-1 and TRBJ2-1; 13 nucleotides agree with TRBD2. The junction had 6 bases not matched to a gene; V was cut back by 6 bases and J by 1 base. Germline values: CDR1 DFQATT, CDR2 SNEGSKA (reference sequence). The CDR3 extends over 16 amino acids. CDR3 DNA sequence: TGCAGTGCAGCGGGACTAGCGGGATTTTCCTACAATGAGCAGTTCTTC. Protein sequence: CSAAGLAGFSYNEQFF.

Ten or more counts support this clonotype. This sequence joins TRBV20-1 and TRBJ2-5; D perhaps matches TRBD1 (6 bases). The CDR3 loop spans 15 amino acids. Germline V lookup: CDR1 DFQATT, CDR2 SNEGSKA (reference sequence). V was cut by 4 bases and J by 9 bases, with 24 bases left in between. CDR3: CSANPVGQDVWAQYF. The CDR3 DNA is TGCAGTGCTAACCCGGTGGGACAAGACGTATGGGCCCAGTACTTC.

Remarks on this clonotype: A read error may account for a junction end that differs from germline. The V and J genes are TRBV18 and TRBJ2-1, with D possibly being TRBD1 (6 bases). The germline V gene encodes CDR1 KGHSH and CDR2 LQKENI. There are 16 residues in the CDR3. CDR3 residues: CAGSPGAGLLGNEQFF. CDR3 DNA sequence: TGTGCCGGCTCACCAGGGGCAGGGCTACTCGGAAATGAGCAGTTCTTC. The full variable domain, completed using reference TRBV18 and TRBJ2-1, is NAGVMQNPRHLVRRRGQEARLRCSPMKGHSHVYWYRQLPEEGLKFMVYLQKENIIDESGMPKERFSAEFPKEGPSILRIQQVVRGDSAAYFCAGSPGAGLLGNEQFFGPGTRLTVL.